The present T cell receptor beta chain was sequenced within a study of blood T cell repertoires in COVID-19. Study-wide background: There were acute and convalescent COVID-19 samples, and they came from the United States, Italy and Spain. PBMCs, B-cell-depleted T cells, or T cells provided the cDNA or gDNA that made up the material.

Germline CDR1 is SGHDT and CDR2 is YYEEEE. The CDR3 covers 15 residues. J lost 3 bases, V lost 3 bases, and 8 bases had no gene match. As handled by the study authors: From reference gene primer amplification, estimates of nucleated cell counts were derived. The assay was immunoSEQ multiplex PCR, and TCRdb's table has in-frame clones only and misses some. The DNA gave D and trimming, while V, J and clone size come from that table. The sample records approximately 220,000 clones, 84% being singletons. The sequencing sample was made of peripheral blood. The sequence came from a woman in her sixties with acute or convalescent COVID-19. J is TRBJ1-2 and V is TRBV5-6; 7 bases align to TRBD1. The CDR3 nucleotides read TGTGCCAGCAGCTCATCACAGGGGAACTACTATGGCTACACCTTC. Encoded protein: CASSSSQGNYYGYTF. Full variable domain (missing parts from reference TRBV5-6 and TRBJ1-2): DAGVTQSPTHLIKTRGQQVTLRCSPKSGHDTVSWYQQALGQGPQFIFQYYEEEERQRGNFPDRFSGHQFPNYSSELNVNALLLGDSALYLCASSSSQGNYYGYTFGSGTRLTVV.